Listed below are T cell receptor beta chains from one sample, sequenced in a study of response to subunit inactivated influenza vaccine. TCRdb passed the RT-PCR reads through MiXCR, listing each CDR3 protein once. The sample yields around 750,000 distinct CDR3 sequences, roughly 20% seen once. This sample comprised PBMCs from blood, obtained roughly 5 days after vaccination. Receptors were obtained from a man between 50 and 59 years old who received an inactivated influenza vaccine. Both conserved end residues are part of each CDR3. D genes are given only for firm matches. Clone size, where shown, is once, few, many, or a class for clones that have expanded.

TRBV10-3	TRBJ1-2	.	.	TGTGCCATCAGTGTACAGGGAAGTGGCTACACCTTC	CAISVQGSGYTF
TRBV20-1	TRBJ2-7	.	TRBD1	TGCAGTGCTAGTAGCCTACCGACAGGGGGCTACGAGCAGTACTTC	CSASSLPTGGYEQYF
TRBV9	TRBJ2-1	.	TRBD2	TGTGCCAGCAGCGCCTTGACTAGCGGGGTTACAGAGCAGTTCTTC	CASSALTSGVTEQFF
TRBV10-3	TRBJ1-2	few	.	TGTGCCGTCTGGGGCAGATCGGACTATGGCTACACCTTC	CAVWGRSDYGYTF
TRBV12-3/TRBV12-4	TRBJ1-2	many	.	TGTGCCAGCAGTTTTGACCGTGCCTATGGCTACACCTTC	CASSFDRAYGYTF
TRBV6-1	TRBJ2-1	.	.	TGTGCCAGCAGTGAACACCCGAAAGGAGGGAATGAGCAGTTCTTC	CASSEHPKGGNEQFF
TRBV4-2	TRBJ2-7	.	TRBD2	TGTGCCAGCAGCCAGGAGGCTAGCGGGGTCTACGAGCAGTACTTC	CASSQEASGVYEQYF
TRBV12-3/TRBV12-4	TRBJ2-1	.	.	TGTGCCAGCTCGAAGCTGGACAGTAACAATGAGCAGTTCTTC	CASSKLDSNNEQFF
TRBV4-3	TRBJ2-1	.	.	TGCGCCAGCAGCCAAACAGGTTTATCGGAGCAGTTCTTC	CASSQTGLSEQFF
TRBV2	TRBJ1-1	few	TRBD1	TGTGCCAGCAGGCCGGACAGGGAGTACACTGAAGCTTTCTTT	CASRPDREYTEAFF
TRBV29-1	TRBJ1-1	many	.	TGCAGCGTAAGTGGGACGAACACTGAAGCTTTCTTT	CSVSGTNTEAFF
TRBV20-1	TRBJ2-5	many	.	TGCAGTGCTCCCCGGGGGAAAGAGACCCAGTACTTC	CSAPRGKETQYF
TRBV4-1	TRBJ1-1	few	TRBD1	TGCGCCAGCAGCCACCCCCTCTGGACAGGGCGGACTGAAGCTTTCTTT	CASSHPLWTGRTEAFF
TRBV12-3/TRBV12-4	TRBJ2-7	.	.	TGTGCCAGCACCGCTCCGGGACATAGCTACGAGCAGTACTTC	CASTAPGHSYEQYF
TRBV10-3	TRBJ2-7	few	TRBD1	TGTGCCATCAGTGAGAGAGTCCTTGGGACAGGGAGAGGCTACGAGCAGTACTTC	CAISERVLGTGRGYEQYF
TRBV4-3	TRBJ2-3	few	.	TGCGCCAGCAGCCAAGATCTCGTCGCCACAGATACGCAGTATTTT	CASSQDLVATDTQYF
TRBV18	TRBJ2-7	.	.	TGTGCCAGCTCACCAAATACTAAGGGGGCCTACGAGCAGTACTTC	CASSPNTKGAYEQYF
TRBV6-5	TRBJ2-1	.	TRBD2	TGTGCCAGCAGTTACTACGCGGGAGCAACCCGGATGAATGAGCAGTTCTTC	CASSYYAGATRMNEQFF
TRBV28	TRBJ1-2	few	.	TGTGCCAGCAGTTTAACCGTTTTGCTTCATTATGGCTACACCTTC	CASSLTVLLHYGYTF
TRBV20-1	TRBJ1-3	.	TRBD1	TGCAGTGCTAGTGGAGACGGACAGGCAGACACCATACATTTT	CSASGDGQADTIHF
TRBV5-6	TRBJ2-3	.	.	TGTGCCAGCAGCTTGGACCGTCGGGGTTACACAGATACGCAGTATTTT	CASSLDRRGYTDTQYF
TRBV20-1	TRBJ2-1	few	TRBD2	TGCAGTGCTATCGATAGTGGTCGACTAGCGGCGTACAATGAGCAGTTCTTC	CSAIDSGRLAAYNEQFF
TRBV29-1	TRBJ1-1	many	.	TGCAGCGTGAAACTTGGACGAACGAACACTGAAGCTTTCTTT	CSVKLGRTNTEAFF
TRBV28	TRBJ2-4	few	.	TGTGCCAGCAGTTCCCGGGGGACAGCTTCTCCGGCCCCAAACATTCAGTACTTC	CASSSRGTASPAPNIQYF
TRBV5-8	TRBJ1-1	.	TRBD1	TGTGCCAGCAGCTTGCCGGGACAGAGCGACAAGGCAGCTTTCTTT	CASSLPGQSDKAAFF
TRBV12-3/TRBV12-4	TRBJ1-3	few	.	TGTGCCAGCAGTTTTAGTTGGGGTTCTGGAAACACCATATATTTT	CASSFSWGSGNTIYF
TRBV5-1	TRBJ2-7	.	TRBD2	TGCGCCAGCAGCTTGCTAGCGGGAGACTCCTACGAGCAGTACTTC	CASSLLAGDSYEQYF
TRBV4-1	TRBJ2-1	few	TRBD2	TGCGCCAGCAGCCAAGGCGATAGCGGGAGAAATGAGCAGTTCTTC	CASSQGDSGRNEQFF
TRBV12-3/TRBV12-4	TRBJ2-1	many	.	TGTGCCAGCAGTTTAGTGTTCAGGGGGGACTACAATGAGCAGTTCTTC	CASSLVFRGDYNEQFF
TRBV4-3	TRBJ2-1	.	TRBD2	TGCGCCAGCAGCCTCCAACCTAGCGGGGACTACAATGAGCAGTTCTTC	CASSLQPSGDYNEQFF
TRBV7-2	TRBJ1-2	few	.	TGTGCCAGCAGCTTAGCGCTGCCAGACTATGGCTACACCTTC	CASSLALPDYGYTF
TRBV19	TRBJ2-1	.	TRBD2	TGTGCCAGTCGGGGGGGTTGGCCCTACAATGAGCAGTTCTTC	CASRGGWPYNEQFF
TRBV29-1	TRBJ2-7	once	.	TGCAGCGTTGAAGTCCGGGGCGGGAAGCCTCTATACGAGCAGTACTTC	CSVEVRGGKPLYEQYF
TRBV27	TRBJ1-5	.	TRBD1	TGTGCCAGCAGCCCCTCGGACAGGGGGCGTCAGCCCCAGCATTTT	CASSPSDRGRQPQHF
TRBV4-2	TRBJ2-3	many	TRBD2	TGTGCCAGCAGCAAGGGACTAGCGGGTGCAGATACGCAGTATTTT	CASSKGLAGADTQYF
TRBV9	TRBJ1-1	few	.	TGTGCCAGCAGCGCAAGGGCCCGGGCTGAAGCTTTCTTT	CASSARARAEAFF
TRBV11-2	TRBJ2-5	.	TRBD2	TGTGCCAGCAGCTTAGGCTACGGGGGGGCCCAAGAGACCCAGTACTTC	CASSLGYGGAQETQYF
TRBV5-1	TRBJ1-1	.	.	TGCGCCAGCAGCTTGGTGGTAGGGGCTGAAGCTTTCTTT	CASSLVVGAEAFF
TRBV6-5	TRBJ1-5	few	.	TGTGCCAGCAGTTTCGGGGCGACGGGGCAGCCCCAGCATTTT	CASSFGATGQPQHF
TRBV5-1	TRBJ2-3	many	.	TGCGCCAGCAGCAGGGGACAAGACACAGATACGCAGTATTTT	CASSRGQDTDTQYF
TRBV6-2/TRBV6-3	TRBJ2-3	.	TRBD2	TGTGCCAGCACGATAACGGGGGGGCCGGGGTCAGATACGCAGTATTTT	CASTITGGPGSDTQYF
TRBV4-3	TRBJ2-3	.	.	TGCGCCAGCAGCCAAGAGCTCGTGAGCGGGCGGAGGACAGATACGCAGTATTTT	CASSQELVSGRRTDTQYF
TRBV28	TRBJ2-1	.	.	TGTGCCAGCAGCCGCCCCACGGTATCCTACAATGAGCAGTTCTTC	CASSRPTVSYNEQFF
TRBV6-1	TRBJ2-7	few	.	TGTGCCAGCACAGGAGGGACGGCCTCCTACGAGCAGTACTTC	CASTGGTASYEQYF
TRBV20-1	TRBJ2-7	.	.	TGCAGTGCTAGAGATAACTCCTACGAGCAGTACTTC	CSARDNSYEQYF
TRBV29-1	TRBJ2-7	.	.	TGCAGCGTTGAAGGGCGACAGGTTCACGAGCAGTACTTC	CSVEGRQVHEQYF
TRBV7-9	TRBJ1-1	few	.	TGTGCCAGCAGGCCGATAGAGAACACTGAAGCTTTCTTT	CASRPIENTEAFF
TRBV29-1	TRBJ2-2	.	TRBD1	TGCAGCGCCGACTCAGGGGGCGGATCTTTGGGGGAGCTGTTTTTT	CSADSGGGSLGELFF
TRBV10-1	TRBJ2-7	.	.	TGCGCCAGCAGTGAGCGGACCGGGACACTTCCCTACGAGCAGTACTTC	CASSERTGTLPYEQYF
TRBV6-5	TRBJ2-3	few	TRBD2	TGTGCCAGCAGTTATCTTGGGACTAGCGGGATCTTAGATACGCAGTATTTT	CASSYLGTSGILDTQYF
TRBV5-6	TRBJ2-5	.	.	TGTGCCAGCAGCCCGTCGAGGATGGGGAGGGAGACCCAGTACTTC	CASSPSRMGRETQYF
TRBV4-2	TRBJ2-7	.	.	TGTGCCAGCAGCCAAGGCATCAGTGGGCTCATATACGAGCAGTACTTC	CASSQGISGLIYEQYF
TRBV20-1	TRBJ2-7	few	TRBD2	TGCAGTGCTAAATTTCCCCTGCTAGCGGGAGCCGAGCAGTACTTC	CSAKFPLLAGAEQYF
TRBV29-1	TRBJ2-1	few	.	TGCAGCGTACATGGGGGGGCGCTTGAGCAGTTCTTC	CSVHGGALEQFF
TRBV7-2	TRBJ1-2	.	TRBD1	TGTGCCAGCAGCTTAGACGACAGGGTGGGCGGCTACACCTTC	CASSLDDRVGGYTF
TRBV25-1	TRBJ2-1	.	.	TGTGCCAGCAGTGAATTAGATGGGGGAGGTTTGCATGAGCAGTTCTTC	CASSELDGGGLHEQFF
TRBV5-1	TRBJ2-7	many	.	TGCGCCAGCAGCTTGAATGAGGCAGTCTCCTACGAGCAGTACTTC	CASSLNEAVSYEQYF
TRBV6-1	TRBJ2-2	few	.	TGTGCCAGCAGTGGGGGCCGAAGTCGGGAGCTGTTTTTT	CASSGGRSRELFF
TRBV10-3	TRBJ1-1	few	TRBD1	TGTGCCATCAGCCCACAGGGGGAGAACACTGAAGCTTTCTTT	CAISPQGENTEAFF